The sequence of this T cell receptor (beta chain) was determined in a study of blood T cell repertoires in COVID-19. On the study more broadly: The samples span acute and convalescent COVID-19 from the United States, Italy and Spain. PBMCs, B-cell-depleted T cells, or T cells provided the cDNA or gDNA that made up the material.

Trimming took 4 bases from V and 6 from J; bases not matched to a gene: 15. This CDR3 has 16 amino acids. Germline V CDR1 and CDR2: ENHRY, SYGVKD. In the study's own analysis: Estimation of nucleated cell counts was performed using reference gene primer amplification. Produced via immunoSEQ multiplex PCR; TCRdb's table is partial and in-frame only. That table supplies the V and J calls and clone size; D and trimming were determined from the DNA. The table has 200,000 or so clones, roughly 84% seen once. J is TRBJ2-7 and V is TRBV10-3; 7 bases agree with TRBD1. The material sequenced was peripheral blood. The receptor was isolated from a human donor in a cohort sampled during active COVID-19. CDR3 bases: TGTGCCATCAGTGTACAGGGGACCCTCGGCCCCCGCGAGCAGTACTTC. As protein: CAISVQGTLGPREQYF.